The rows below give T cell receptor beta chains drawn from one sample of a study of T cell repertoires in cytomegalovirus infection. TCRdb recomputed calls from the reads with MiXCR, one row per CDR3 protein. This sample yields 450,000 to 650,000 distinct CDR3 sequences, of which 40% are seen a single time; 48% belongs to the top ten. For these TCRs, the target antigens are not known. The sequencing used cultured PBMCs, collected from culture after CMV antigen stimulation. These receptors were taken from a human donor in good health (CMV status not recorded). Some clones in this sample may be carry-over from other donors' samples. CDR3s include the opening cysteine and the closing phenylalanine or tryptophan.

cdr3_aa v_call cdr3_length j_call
CASSQESSTDTQYF TRBV7-8 14 TRBJ2-3
CASSAPGGGTEAFF TRBV28 14 TRBJ1-1
CASSAPGLWGYGYTF TRBV7-9 15 TRBJ1-2
CASSEWDRVEKLFF TRBV6-1 14 TRBJ1-4
CASSLELGRQPNTEAFF TRBV5-3 17 TRBJ1-1
CASSPPVTGEETQYF TRBV18 15 TRBJ2-5
CASTQGNHSNQPQHF TRBV28 15 TRBJ1-5
CASSPRLAGATALEQYF TRBV6-2/TRBV6-3 17 TRBJ2-7
CASSRRAGIYEQYF TRBV7-2 14 TRBJ2-7
CASSPGGSKYEQYF TRBV12-3/TRBV12-4 14 TRBJ2-7